This TCR beta chain was obtained from a study of blood T cell repertoires in COVID-19. Assay: immunoSEQ multiplex PCR; the TCRdb copy retains only in-frame clones and omits some. The sample has roughly 150,000 clones, roughly 85% seen once. The CDR3 has 15 residues. With 6 bases removed from V and 5 bases from J, the gap between germline ends came to 19 bases. Germline lookup yields CDR1 SNHLY and CDR2 FYNNEI. This sequence joins TRBV2 and TRBJ1-1; D unresolved. Material for sequencing was peripheral blood. The sequence was obtained from a woman older than 75 with acute or convalescent COVID-19. Here the CDR3 DNA reads TGTGCCAGCAGCGAGTTCGGTAAATCGAGAACTGAAGCTTTCTTT. It encodes CASSEFGKSRTEAFF. Combining the CDR3 with reference TRBV2 and TRBJ1-1 gives the whole variable domain EPEVTQTPSHQVTQMGQEVILRCVPISNHLYFYWYRQILGQKVEFLVSFYNNEISEKSEIFDDQFSVERPDGSNFTLKIRSTKLEDSAMYFCASSEFGKSRTEAFFGQGTRLTVV.